Listed here are 11 T cell receptor beta chains from one sample, sequenced in a study of T cells in tuberculosis (dated by TCRdb to 2017 to 2018). This sample's time point label indicates: new active TB diagnosis, blood taken before or within 7 days of starting treatment. The library was produced with the immunoSEQ multiplex PCR assay. The table was pulled from immuneACCESS by TCRdb, which kept in-frame rearrangements only. Such tables lose some clones; where checked, under half of the loss comes from unresolved V genes, and the rest has no known cause. For this sample there are 30,000 to 35,000 clones; under 95% appear just once. The top ten clones comprise 2.4% of the sample. The sample consisted of PBMCs, taken at tuberculosis diagnosis. These receptors were obtained from an adult with tuberculosis.

J is TRBJ2-2 and V is TRBV19, with TRBD1 as a possible D gene (6 bases). The CDR3 covers 14 residues. The ends were cut back, 7 bases at V and 1 base at J, with 10 bases in the middle. The germline V gene encodes CDR1 LNHDA and CDR2 SQIVND (reference sequence). This CDR3 reads CASMNRENTGELFF. The CDR3 DNA sequence: TGTGCCAGTATGAACAGGGAGAACACCGGGGAGCTGTTTTTT.

This clone has a single count. The V and J genes are TRBV29-1 and TRBJ2-7, with a tentative D call TRBD2 (7 bases). The CDR3 sequence is 15 residues long. Trimming pared 4 bases from V and 2 bases from J, leaving 18 bases between. Germline V lookup: CDR1 SQVTM, CDR2 ANQGSEA. The chain's CDR3 is CSVGGGAADPYEQYF. The CDR3 region has the DNA TGCAGCGTTGGTGGGGGGGCAGCCGATCCCTACGAGCAGTACTTC.

The gene calls are TRBV27 and TRBJ1-2, with TRBD1 matching 7 bases. V was pared by 4 bases and J by 4 bases, with 18 bases of the junction left unmatched. Germline CDR1 and CDR2: MNHEY and SMNVEV (reference sequence). The CDR3 covers 18 residues. CDR3 sequence: CASSSIRTGAVLFYGYTF. The CDR3 coding sequence is TGTGCCAGCAGTTCTATTAGGACAGGTGCTGTGTTGTTCTATGGCTACACCTTC.

V gene TRBV6-5 combines with J gene TRBJ1-2; no clear D gene. This CDR3 region has 11 residues. V was trimmed by 10 bases and J by 0 bases, leaving 6 bases between them. From germline, CDR1 is MNHEY and CDR2 SVGAGI. The CDR3 spells CATQTNYGYTF. The CDR3 coding sequence is TGTGCCACACAGACTAACTATGGCTACACCTTC.

CDR3 in amino acids: CASSLDNSYNEQFF. The CDR3, as DNA: TGCGCCAGCAGCTTGGACAACTCCTACAATGAGCAGTTCTTC. The chain is built from TRBV5-1 and TRBJ2-1; D remains unclear. The V gene's germline CDR1 is SGHRS and CDR2 YFSETQ. The CDR3 covers 14 residues. V lost 0 bases and J lost 0, with 4 bases in between.

The chain recombines TRBV27 with TRBJ2-7; possible D gene TRBD1, 5 bases. The CDR3 totals 14 residues. Germline CDR1 MNHEY, CDR2 SMNVEV (reference sequence). Trimming took 3 bases from V and 0 from J, leaving 9 bases between them. In DNA, the CDR3 is TGTGCCAGCAGTTTGTACAGGAGCTCCTACGAGCAGTACTTC. Its translation: CASSLYRSSYEQYF.

The chain is built from TRBV5-6 and TRBJ2-7, with 8 bases identical to TRBD2. CDR1 is SGHDT and CDR2 is YYEEEE in the germline V gene. After removal of 4 bases from V and 2 bases from J, the junction contained 11 bases not matched to a gene. This CDR3 spans 16 amino acids. CDR3 amino acids: CASSPGPAGAPYEQYV. CDR3 nucleotide sequence: TGTGCCAGCAGCCCCGGCCCAGCGGGGGCCCCCTACGAGCAGTACGTC.

The chain links TRBV5-5 to TRBJ2-1; 7 bases match TRBD2. CDR1 SGHKS and CDR2 YYEKEE come from the germline V gene (reference sequence). The V gene end was trimmed by 0 bases and the J gene end by 5 bases; junction bases not matched to a gene: 14. The CDR3 covers 18 residues. CDR3 loop: CASSLGRGGTPRDNEQFF. CDR3 DNA sequence: TGTGCCAGCAGCTTGGGGCGGGGAGGGACCCCGCGGGACAATGAGCAGTTCTTC.

V and J are TRBV4-2 and TRBJ2-1, with 10 bases matching TRBD2. The CDR3 spans 16 residues. The V gene end was trimmed by 0 bases and the J gene end by 7 bases; junction bases not matched to a gene: 6. CDR1 and CDR2 (germline): LGHNA, YNFKEQ. Written as DNA, the CDR3 is TGTGCCAGCAGCCAAGATCTAGCGGGGGCCTTTAATGAGCAGTTCTTC. Protein product: CASSQDLAGAFNEQFF.

The gene calls are TRBV28 and TRBJ1-4, with D possibly matching TRBD1 (5 bases). V lost 2 bases, J lost 3 bases, and 13 bases lay in between. This CDR3 has 16 amino acids. Germline-derived CDR1 and CDR2 are MDHEN and SYDVKM. The CDR3 sequence: CASSLTGATSNEKLFF. Written as DNA, the CDR3 is TGTGCCAGCAGTTTAACAGGCGCCACGTCTAATGAAAAACTGTTTTTT.

This rearrangement joins TRBV5-1 to TRBJ1-2; a possible D gene is TRBD1 (6 bases). Germline CDR1 SGHRS, CDR2 YFSETQ. Trimming shortened V by 4 bases and J by 6 bases, and 16 bases separated the two germline ends. The CDR3 has 14 residues. The CDR3 loop is CASSIGGGGNGYTF. Written as DNA, the CDR3 is TGCGCCAGCAGCATTGGCGGGGGCGGTAATGGCTACACCTTC.